The present TCR beta chain was sequenced within a study of blood T cell repertoires in COVID-19. Study at large: Some COVID-19 samples were acute and others convalescent; all came from the United States, Italy and Spain. PBMCs, B-cell-depleted T cells, or T cells provided the cDNA or gDNA that made up the material.

As originally analysed: How many nucleated cells were present was estimated from reference gene primer amplification. The data were produced by immunoSEQ multiplex PCR, yet TCRdb's version contains in-frame clones alone and is incomplete. V and J calls and clone size are given by that table; D and trimming were obtained from the DNA. The sample holds 150,000 to 200,000 clones; about 83% are singletons and the top ten take 7% to 9%. Per germline, CDR1 MNHNY and CDR2 SVGAGI (reference sequence). The V end was cut by 5 bases, the J end by 1 base, with 11 bases between. The CDR3 spans 14 residues. This clonotype was sampled from a man between 60 and 70 years old with acute or convalescent COVID-19. J is TRBJ1-1 and V is TRBV6-6; TRBD1 might be the D (6 bases). Sequences were obtained from peripheral blood. The CDR3 DNA follows: TGTGCCAGCAGTACGACAGGCCAGAACACTGAAGCTTTCTTT. Translating gives CASSTTGQNTEAFF.